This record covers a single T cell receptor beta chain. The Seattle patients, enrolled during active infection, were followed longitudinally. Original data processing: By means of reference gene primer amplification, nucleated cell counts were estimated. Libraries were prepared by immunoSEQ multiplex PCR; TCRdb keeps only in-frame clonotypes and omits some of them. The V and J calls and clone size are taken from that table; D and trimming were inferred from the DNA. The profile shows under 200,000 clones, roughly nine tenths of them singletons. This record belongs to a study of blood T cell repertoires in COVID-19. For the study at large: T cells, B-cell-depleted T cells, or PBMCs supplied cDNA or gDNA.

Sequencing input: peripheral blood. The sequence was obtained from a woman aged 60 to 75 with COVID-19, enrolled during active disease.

The CDR3 DNA reads TGTGCCAGCAGCCCGGGAGGTCGGGGAAGAGGCTATGGCTACACCTTC. As protein: CASSPGGRGRGYGYTF. The chain combines TRBV11-2 with TRBJ1-2; D not resolved. There are 16 residues in the CDR3. Trimming took 5 bases from V and 4 from J, leaving 20 bases between them. The V gene's germline CDR1 is SGHAT and CDR2 FQNNGV.